The T cell receptor beta chain under discussion was sequenced for a study of early T cells in non-severe SARS-CoV-2 infection. Attachment of unique molecular identifiers to individual cDNA molecules was performed. TCRdb redid the calling of the 5' RACE reads with MiXCR, one entry per CDR3 protein. Altogether about 70,000 distinct CDR3 sequences are present, roughly 10% being singletons, with the ten largest covering around 5%. The CDR3 consists of 13 residues. Germline loops: CDR1 MNHNS, CDR2 SASEGT. Trimming took 7 bases from V and 8 from J, leaving 12 bases between them. This clonotype was observed at least ten times.

This clonotype originated in an adult who was a healthcare worker with PCR-confirmed SARS-CoV-2 infection or an uninfected control (not recorded which). This chain joins TRBV6-1 and TRBJ1-6; unclear D gene. Sample: whole blood. CDR3: CASTIRSDSPLHF. DNA of the CDR3: TGTGCCAGCACCATAAGGTCGGATTCACCCCTCCACTTT.